This paragraph reports one TCR beta chain. The data stem from a study of blood T cell repertoires in COVID-19. Study details: COVID-19 samples from acute and convalescent phases originated in the United States, Italy and Spain. PBMCs, B-cell-depleted T cells, or T cells were the source of the cDNA or gDNA that made up the material.

Germline V gene sequence: CDR1 LNHDA, CDR2 SQIVND (reference sequence). CDR3 size: 14 residues. V gave up 5 bases and J gave up 3 bases; unmatched junction bases: 7. Participants had their cohort set by participant-reported clinical history. Original processing methods: Amplification of reference gene primers was used by the study to estimate nucleated cell counts. Some clones are missing from TCRdb's copy, which holds only in-frame ones; the method was immunoSEQ multiplex PCR. The D gene and trimming were derived from the DNA, and the V and J assignments and clone size from that table. This table holds some 270,000 clones, approximately 85% found once.

This clonotype originated in a woman in her forties or fifties with acute COVID-19. V usage is TRBV19 and J usage is TRBJ2-7, with TRBD1 matching 7 bases. Sequences were obtained from PBMCs or T cells enriched from blood (not recorded which). CDR3 nucleotides: TGTGCCAGTAGTCCGAAGACAGGGTTCTACGAGCAGTACTTC. Protein product: CASSPKTGFYEQYF.